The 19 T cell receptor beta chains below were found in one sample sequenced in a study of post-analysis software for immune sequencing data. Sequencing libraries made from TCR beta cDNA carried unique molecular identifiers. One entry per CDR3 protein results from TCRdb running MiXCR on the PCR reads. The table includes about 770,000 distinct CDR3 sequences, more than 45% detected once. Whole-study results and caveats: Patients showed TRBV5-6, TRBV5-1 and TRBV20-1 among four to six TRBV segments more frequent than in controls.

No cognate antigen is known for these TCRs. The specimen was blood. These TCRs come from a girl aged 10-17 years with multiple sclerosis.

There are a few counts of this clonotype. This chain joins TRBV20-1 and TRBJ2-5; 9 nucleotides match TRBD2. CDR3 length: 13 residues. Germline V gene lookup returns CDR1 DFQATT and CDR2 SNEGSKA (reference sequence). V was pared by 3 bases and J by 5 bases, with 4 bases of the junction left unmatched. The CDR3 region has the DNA TGCAGTGCTAGCGCCAGCGGGAGGGAGACCCAGTACTTC. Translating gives CSASASGRETQYF.

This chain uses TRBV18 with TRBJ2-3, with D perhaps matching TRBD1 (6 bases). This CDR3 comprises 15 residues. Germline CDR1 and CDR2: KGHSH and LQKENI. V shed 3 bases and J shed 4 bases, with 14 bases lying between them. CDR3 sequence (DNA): TGTGCCAGCTCACCCGGACAGTATGAAGCAGATACGCAGTATTTT. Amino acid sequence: CASSPGQYEADTQYF.

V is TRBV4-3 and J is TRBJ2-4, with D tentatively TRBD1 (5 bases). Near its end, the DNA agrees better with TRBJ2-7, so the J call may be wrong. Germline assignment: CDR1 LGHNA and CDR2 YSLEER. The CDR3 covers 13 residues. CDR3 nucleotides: TGCGCCAGCAGCCAAGTAAGGGGCCGCGAGCAGTACTTC. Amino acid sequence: CASSQVRGREQYF.

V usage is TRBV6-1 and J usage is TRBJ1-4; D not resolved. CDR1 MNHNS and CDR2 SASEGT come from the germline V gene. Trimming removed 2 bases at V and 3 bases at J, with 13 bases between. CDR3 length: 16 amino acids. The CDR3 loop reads CASSEYLGNPNEKLFF. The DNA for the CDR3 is TGTGCCAGCAGTGAATATCTCGGGAACCCTAATGAAAAACTGTTTTTT.

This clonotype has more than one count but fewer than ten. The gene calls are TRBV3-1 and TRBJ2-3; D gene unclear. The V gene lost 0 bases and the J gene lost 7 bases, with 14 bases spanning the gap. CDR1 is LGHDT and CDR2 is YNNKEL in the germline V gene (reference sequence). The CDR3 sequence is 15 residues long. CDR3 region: CASSQDSSLPYTQYF. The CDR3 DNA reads TGTGCCAGCAGCCAAGACTCATCCTTGCCCTATACGCAGTATTTT.

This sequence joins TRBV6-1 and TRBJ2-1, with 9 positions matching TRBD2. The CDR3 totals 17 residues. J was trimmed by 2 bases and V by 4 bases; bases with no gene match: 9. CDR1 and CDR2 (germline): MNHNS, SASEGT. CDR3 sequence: CASSGAASGNPYNEQFF. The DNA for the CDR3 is TGTGCCAGCAGTGGAGCGGCTAGCGGGAACCCCTACAATGAGCAGTTCTTC.

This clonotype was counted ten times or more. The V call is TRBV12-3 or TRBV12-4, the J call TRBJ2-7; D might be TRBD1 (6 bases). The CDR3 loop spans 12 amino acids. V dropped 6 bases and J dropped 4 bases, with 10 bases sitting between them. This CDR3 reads CASSFTGYEQYF. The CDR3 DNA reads TGTGCCAGCAGCTTTACAGGGTACGAGCAGTACTTC.

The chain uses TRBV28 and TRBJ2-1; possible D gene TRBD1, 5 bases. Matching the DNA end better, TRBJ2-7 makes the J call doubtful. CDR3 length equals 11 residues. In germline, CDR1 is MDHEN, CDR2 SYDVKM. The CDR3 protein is CASQGYGEQYF. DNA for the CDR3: TGTGCCAGCCAGGGATACGGCGAGCAGTACTTC.

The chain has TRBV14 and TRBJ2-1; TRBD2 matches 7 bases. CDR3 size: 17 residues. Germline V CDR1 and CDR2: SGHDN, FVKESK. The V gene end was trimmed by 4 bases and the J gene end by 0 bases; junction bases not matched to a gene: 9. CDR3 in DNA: TGTGCCAGCAGCCGTAGGTTAGCGGGCCTCTCCTACAATGAGCAGTTCTTC. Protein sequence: CASSRRLAGLSYNEQFF.

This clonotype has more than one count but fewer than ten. CDR3 loop: CAISETSYGYTF. The DNA for the CDR3 is TGTGCCATCAGTGAGACCAGCTATGGCTACACCTTC. The J gene is TRBJ1-2, the V gene TRBV10-3, with D hard to call. Germline assignment: CDR1 ENHRY and CDR2 SYGVKD. The CDR3 runs 12 residues. Trimming took 2 bases from V and 4 from J, leaving 5 bases between them.

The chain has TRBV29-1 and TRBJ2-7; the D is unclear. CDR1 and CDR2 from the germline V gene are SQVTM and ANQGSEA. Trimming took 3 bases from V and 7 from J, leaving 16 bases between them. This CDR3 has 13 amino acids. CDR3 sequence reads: CSVEGPPAGEQYF. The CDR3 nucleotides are TGCAGCGTTGAGGGCCCCCCGGCCGGGGAGCAGTACTTC.

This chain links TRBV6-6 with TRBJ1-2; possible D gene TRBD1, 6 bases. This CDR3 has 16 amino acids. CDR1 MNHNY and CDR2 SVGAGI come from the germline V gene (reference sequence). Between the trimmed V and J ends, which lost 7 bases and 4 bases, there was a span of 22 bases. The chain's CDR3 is CASTPELEGGLYGYTF. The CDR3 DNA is TGTGCCAGCACCCCCGAACTGGAAGGGGGGCTCTATGGCTACACCTTC.

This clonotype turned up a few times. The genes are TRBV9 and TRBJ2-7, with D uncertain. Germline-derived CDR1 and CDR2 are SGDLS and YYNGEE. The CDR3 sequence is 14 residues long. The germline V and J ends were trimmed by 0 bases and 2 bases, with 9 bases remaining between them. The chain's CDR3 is CASSVAASPYEQYF. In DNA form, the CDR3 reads TGTGCCAGCAGCGTAGCGGCCAGTCCCTACGAGCAGTACTTC.

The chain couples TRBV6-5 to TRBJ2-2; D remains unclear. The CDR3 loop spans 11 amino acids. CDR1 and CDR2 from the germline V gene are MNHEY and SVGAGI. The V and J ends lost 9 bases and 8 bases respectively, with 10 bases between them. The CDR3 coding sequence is TGTGCCAGTTCGCGTTCTGGGGAGCTGTTTTTT. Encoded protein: CASSRSGELFF.

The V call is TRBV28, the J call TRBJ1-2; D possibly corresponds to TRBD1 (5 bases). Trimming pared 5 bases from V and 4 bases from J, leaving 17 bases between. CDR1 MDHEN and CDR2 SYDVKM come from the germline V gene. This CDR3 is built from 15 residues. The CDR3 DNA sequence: TGTGCCAGCAGTAAACAGGAGTTCCGGGGCTATGGCTACACCTTC. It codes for CASSKQEFRGYGYTF.

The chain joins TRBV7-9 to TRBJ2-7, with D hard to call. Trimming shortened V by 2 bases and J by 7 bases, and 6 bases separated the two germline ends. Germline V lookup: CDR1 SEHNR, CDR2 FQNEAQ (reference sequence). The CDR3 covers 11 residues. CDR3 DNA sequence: TGTGCCAGCAGCTTAAAGACGGAGCAGTACTTC. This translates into CASSLKTEQYF.

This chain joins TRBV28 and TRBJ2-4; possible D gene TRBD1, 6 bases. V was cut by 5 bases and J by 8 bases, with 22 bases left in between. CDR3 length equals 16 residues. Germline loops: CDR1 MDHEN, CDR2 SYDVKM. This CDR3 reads CASSPIHSGVGDIQYF. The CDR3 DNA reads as TGTGCCAGCAGTCCCATACACTCAGGGGTCGGGGACATTCAGTACTTC.

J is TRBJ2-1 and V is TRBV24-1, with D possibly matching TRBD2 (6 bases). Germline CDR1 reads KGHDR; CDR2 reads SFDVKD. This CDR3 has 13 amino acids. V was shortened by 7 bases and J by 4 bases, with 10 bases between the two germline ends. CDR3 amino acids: CATSGGDYNEQFF. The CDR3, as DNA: TGTGCCACCAGCGGGGGAGATTACAATGAGCAGTTCTTC.

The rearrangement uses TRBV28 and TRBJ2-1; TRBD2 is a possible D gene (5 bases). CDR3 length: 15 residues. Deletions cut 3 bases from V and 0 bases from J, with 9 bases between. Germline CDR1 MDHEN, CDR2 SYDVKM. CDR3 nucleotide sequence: TGTGCCAGCAGTTTCGGCGGGCGCTCCTACAATGAGCAGTTCTTC. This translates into CASSFGGRSYNEQFF.